This paragraph reports one TCR beta chain. This likely traces to a read error, being one base from a far larger clone. cDNA synthesis used a TRAV/TRBV-specific primer set for both chains. The PCR that amplified TCRs ran for around 21 cycles, relying on a constant-region primer and a V-primer adapter. mRNA, after isolation, was amplified by in vitro transcription. TCRdb ran MiXCR on the reads and lists one entry per CDR3 protein. The data hold 100,000 or so distinct CDR3 sequences, with roughly 20% observed a single time. These data originate in a study of low-dose radiotherapy and immunotherapy resistance in tumors. For the study at large: Across 26 weeks, 13 Gy in total went to Cohort 2, delivered as 1 Gy per fraction every two weeks. Aspirin was taken orally at 300 mg daily by patients, and this continued for four cycles from cycle 1 day 1.

Time point in this sample: after trial treatment. The sample's treatment: LDRT plus nivolumab, ipilimumab, low-dose cyclophosphamide and aspirin (RACIN trial). Administered to the donors were nivolumab, ipilimumab, aspirin, low-dose cyclophosphamide and low-dose radiotherapy. The J segment lost 10 bases and the V segment lost 3 bases, leaving 8 bases of the junction unmatched. Germline-derived CDR1 and CDR2 are SQVTM and ANQGSEA. The CDR3 sequence is 13 residues long. The sequencing here drew on PBMCs, taken after low-dose radiotherapy plus immunotherapy. This receptor was identified in a male donor with prostate cancer. V is TRBV29-1 and J is TRBJ2-1; TRBD1 agrees at 8 bases. The CDR3 bases are TGCAGCGTTGAGTTCAGGGGGCCCGACGAGCAGTTCTTC. Translating gives CSVEFRGPDEQFF.